The clone carrying this T cell receptor beta chain was counted many times. The germline V gene encodes CDR1 LNHDA and CDR2 SQIVND (reference sequence). The CDR3 has 17 amino acids. V lost 3 bases, J lost 4 bases, and 12 bases stayed unmatched. This sample was included in a study of HIV-infected children after antiretroviral therapy interruption. Overall study context: Children were on planned treatment interruption or continuous treatment.

RNA-based 3' RACE libraries used unique molecular identifiers. Each CDR3 protein is one row after TCRdb ran MiXCR on the 3' RACE reads. There are about 89,000 distinct CDR3 sequences in the sample; around 6.9% occur only once, and about 1.1% lies in the top ten. As to treatment: PENTA 11 planned treatment interruption arm or continuous ART arm. Only samples with at least 5 million viable PBMCs qualified. From thawed PBMCs, naive CD4+ CD45RA+ CD45RO- T cells were sorted. The sample was CD45RA+ CD4+ T cells from PBMCs, pooled from several time points, taken from a donor given antiretroviral therapy, either interrupted or continuous. Subset described: naive CD4+ CD45RA+ CD45RO- T cells. This clonotype was obtained from a pool of human donors with HIV. V gene TRBV19 combines with J gene TRBJ2-1, with 7 nucleotides matching TRBD1. The CDR3 nucleotides read TGTGCCAGTAGTATCGGGCCGACAGGGCTACGATACAATGAGCAGTTCTTC. Its translation is CASSIGPTGLRYNEQFF. The full variable domain, in which reference TRBV19 and TRBJ2-1 provide the parts outside the CDR3, is DGGITQSPKYLFRKEGQNVTLSCEQNLNHDAMYWYRQDPGQGLRLIYYSQIVNDFQKGDIAEGYSVSREKKESFPLTVTSAQKNPTAFYLCASSIGPTGLRYNEQFFGPGTRLTVL.